These 6 T cell receptor beta chains came from one sample sequenced in a study of T cell responses to AZD1222 COVID-19 vaccine. Generated by immunoSEQ multiplex PCR, the TCRdb table keeps only in-frame clones and is missing some. The sample has 110,000 to 150,000 clones; about 93% are singletons. The sequences come from peripheral blood, collected on day 0 of AZD1222 vaccination. The receptors were gathered from an adult in good health.

The chain couples TRBV6-5 to TRBJ2-7; possible D gene TRBD2, 6 bases. This CDR3 spans 16 amino acids. Germline lookup yields CDR1 MNHEY and CDR2 SVGAGI. Trimming left V 1 base short and J 0 bases short, with 13 bases between. The CDR3 is CASSYFSGRGSYEQYF. The CDR3 DNA reads as TGTGCCAGCAGTTACTTTAGCGGTAGGGGCTCCTACGAGCAGTACTTC.

The rearrangement uses TRBV6-5 and TRBJ1-1; D is unclear. This CDR3 has 13 residues. The germline gives CDR1 MNHEY, CDR2 SVGAGI. Trimming left V 6 bases short and J 5 bases short, with 13 bases between. The CDR3 loop is CASRPYRGTEAFF. CDR3 nucleotide sequence: TGTGCCAGCAGGCCCTACCGAGGGACTGAAGCTTTCTTT.

This clone was observed a single time. The V and J genes are TRBV25-1 and TRBJ2-7; 9 nucleotides line up with TRBD1. The germline V gene has CDR1 MGHDK and CDR2 SYGVNS. V shed 3 bases, J shed 2 bases, and the junction held 5 bases outside the gene matches. The CDR3 consists of 15 residues. The CDR3, as DNA: TGTGCCAGCAGTGATTATGACAGGGGGACCTACGAGCAGTACTTC. Amino acids: CASSDYDRGTYEQYF.

The rearrangement links TRBV5-6 to TRBJ2-5; TRBD1 might be the D (5 bases). CDR3 length: 15 amino acids. Germline V gene lookup returns CDR1 SGHDT and CDR2 YYEEEE. Trimming stripped 4 bases from V and 0 bases from J, with 13 bases between. CDR3 in DNA: TGTGCCAGCAGCACCGACAGTGTGTACCAAGAGACCCAGTACTTC. As protein: CASSTDSVYQETQYF.

This chain joins TRBV4-2 and TRBJ2-3; 11 nucleotides match TRBD2. CDR1 LGHNA and CDR2 YNFKEQ come from the germline V gene. The J segment lost 4 bases and the V segment lost 2 bases, leaving 14 bases of the junction unmatched. The CDR3 has 19 amino acids. CDR3 residues: CASSQSGASGRHRADTQYF. In DNA form, the CDR3 reads TGTGCCAGCAGCCAAAGTGGAGCTAGCGGGAGGCACCGCGCAGATACGCAGTATTTT.

The chain combines TRBV28 with TRBJ2-5; possible D gene TRBD1, 5 bases. The germline V gene has CDR1 MDHEN and CDR2 SYDVKM. The length of the CDR3 is 13 residues. Deletions cut 6 bases from V and 1 base from J, with 9 bases between. The CDR3: CASRGPSQETQYF. The CDR3 DNA reads TGTGCCAGCAGGGGGCCCAGCCAAGAGACCCAGTACTTC.